Following are 29 T cell receptor beta chains from one sample sequenced in a study of identical twins. TCRdb used MiXCR to reprocess the 5' RACE reads, holding one entry per CDR3 protein. The table includes some 250,000 distinct CDR3 sequences, over 9.5% detected once. The sample also formed part of further work on yellow fever vaccine responses in identical twins.

Sequencing was performed on memory (CD45RO+) T cells sorted from blood. The origin of the receptors is a woman between 18 and 29 years old in good health.

This clonotype was detected a few times. The rearrangement uses TRBV5-1 and TRBJ2-5; tentatively, D is TRBD1 (6 bases). The CDR3 loop spans 15 amino acids. Germline CDR1 is SGHRS and CDR2 is YFSETQ. Trimming took 6 bases from V and 1 from J, leaving 16 bases between them. CDR3 amino acids: CASNRGDRSQETQYF. In DNA, the CDR3 is TGCGCCAGCAATCGAGGTGACAGGTCCCAAGAGACCCAGTACTTC.

The chain couples TRBV14 to TRBJ2-5; D is possibly TRBD2 (6 bases). This CDR3 spans 17 amino acids. The V end lost 4 bases, the J end lost 3 bases, and 21 bases lay between the germline ends. Germline V gene data show CDR1 as SGHDN and CDR2 as FVKESK. In DNA, the CDR3 is TGTGCCAGCAGCCCCACATCCGGGAGCCTTTCCAAAGAGACCCAGTACTTC. It yields the protein CASSPTSGSLSKETQYF.

This clonotype has just a few counts. The chain links TRBV6-1 to TRBJ2-5; D not certain. CDR1 and CDR2 (germline): MNHNS, SASEGT. The CDR3 length is 14 residues. V was pared by 6 bases and J by 1 base, with 12 bases between. The CDR3 loop is CASSGGSLQETQYF. The CDR3, as DNA: TGTGCCAGCAGCGGTGGAAGCCTCCAAGAGACCCAGTACTTC.

This clonotype was recorded a few times. This rearrangement joins TRBV3-1 to TRBJ2-2; D gene uncertain. CDR3 size: 13 residues. V shed 4 bases and J shed 3 bases, with 6 bases lying between them. The germline V gene encodes CDR1 LGHDT and CDR2 YNNKEL (reference sequence). The CDR3 DNA sequence: TGTGCCAGCAGCCGGACCTACACCGGGGAGCTGTTTTTT. Translating it yields CASSRTYTGELFF.

This clonotype showed up many times. The CDR3 is CSARVGAADTQYF. The CDR3, as DNA: TGCAGTGCTAGAGTTGGGGCCGCAGATACGCAGTATTTT. The chain has TRBV20-1 and TRBJ2-3, with D maybe TRBD1 (5 bases). The CDR3 contains 13 residues. V was shortened by 1 base and J by 4 bases, with 9 bases between the two germline ends. Per the germline V gene, CDR1 is DFQATT and CDR2 is SNEGSKA (reference sequence).

This clonotype was observed a handful of times. The chain is built from TRBV28 and TRBJ2-1; 7 bases fit TRBD2. Germline assignment: CDR1 MDHEN and CDR2 SYDVKM. This CDR3 has 15 residues. Losses at the gene ends were 9 bases for V and 0 bases for J; bases not matched to a gene: 8. The CDR3 loop is CASRESGTSYNEQFF. The DNA for the CDR3 is TGTGCCAGTCGGGAGAGCGGGACCTCCTACAATGAGCAGTTCTTC.

The chain recombines TRBV20-1 with TRBJ2-2; 11 positions agree with TRBD2. Germline CDR1 is DFQATT and CDR2 is SNEGSKA (reference sequence). This CDR3 has 14 amino acids. V lost 4 bases to trimming and J lost 5 bases; unmatched junction nucleotides: 3. In DNA form, the CDR3 reads TGCAGTGCTACGACTAGCGGGAAAACCGGGGAGCTGTTTTTT. It yields the protein CSATTSGKTGELFF.

This clonotype was seen many times. This chain uses TRBV12-3 or TRBV12-4 with TRBJ2-3; 11 bases match TRBD2. The V segment lost 7 bases and the J segment 3 bases; nucleotides outside the gene matches: 3. This CDR3 region has 14 residues. The CDR3 DNA is TGTGCCAGCAAACTAGCGGGGGTGACAGATACGCAGTATTTT. Protein product: CASKLAGVTDTQYF.

This clonotype came up a few times. The chain has TRBV6-6 and TRBJ1-2; D not resolved. Germline lookup yields CDR1 MNHNY and CDR2 SVGAGI (reference sequence). V lost 4 bases, J lost 8 bases, and 14 bases lay in between. The CDR3 spans 13 residues. The CDR3 sequence is CASSFGILEGYTF. The DNA for the CDR3 is TGTGCCAGCAGTTTCGGGATTCTGGAAGGCTACACCTTC.

The chain has TRBV12-3 or TRBV12-4 and TRBJ2-6, with D possibly TRBD1 on 5 matching bases. V was clipped by 4 bases and J by 0 bases, with 19 bases between them. The CDR3 totals 19 residues. Here the CDR3 DNA reads TGTGCCAGCAGTTCGCAGGGTTGGGCCTCGAGCTCTGGGGCCAACGTCCTGACTTTC. Its protein product is CASSSQGWASSSGANVLTF.

In its sample, this clonotype was seen a few times. This chain joins TRBV28 and TRBJ2-5, with 9 bases matching TRBD1. The germline V gene encodes CDR1 MDHEN and CDR2 SYDVKM. The CDR3 covers 15 residues. V was clipped by 5 bases and J by 13 bases; unmatched bases: 17. The CDR3 nucleotides read TGTGCCAGCAGTGAACCAACCGGGACAGGGACCCGTGGGTACTTC. Its protein product is CASSEPTGTGTRGYF.

There are a few counts of this clonotype. This sequence joins TRBV5-5 and TRBJ2-1; D perhaps matches TRBD1 (6 bases). CDR1 and CDR2 from the germline V gene are SGHKS and YYEKEE (reference sequence). V was clipped by 1 base and J by 3 bases, with 8 bases between them. This CDR3 spans 14 amino acids. CDR3 amino acids: CASSLSRGYNEQFF. CDR3 in DNA: TGTGCCAGCAGCTTGTCCAGGGGCTACAATGAGCAGTTCTTC.

This clonotype was detected ten times or more. V gene TRBV5-6 combines with J gene TRBJ2-3; 8 nucleotides line up with TRBD2. In germline, CDR1 is SGHDT, CDR2 YYEEEE. The ends lost 0 bases at V and 0 bases at J; junction bases unmatched: 0. The CDR3 runs to 15 residues. The CDR3 loop reads CASSLGLASTDTQYF. The CDR3 bases are TGTGCCAGCAGCTTGGGACTAGCGAGCACAGATACGCAGTATTTT.

The rearrangement links TRBV28 to TRBJ2-5; TRBD1 is a possible D gene (5 bases). Germline CDR1 MDHEN, CDR2 SYDVKM. The CDR3 loop spans 13 amino acids. Trimming took off 3 bases at V and 4 bases at J, with 9 bases between the two ends. CDR3 bases: TGTGCCAGCAGTTTTCGACAGTCAGAGACCCAGTACTTC. It codes for CASSFRQSETQYF.

The V gene is TRBV20-1, the J gene TRBJ2-6; D not certain. In germline, CDR1 is DFQATT, CDR2 SNEGSKA (reference sequence). V dropped 2 bases and J dropped 0 bases, with 14 bases sitting between them. This CDR3 region has 17 residues. The CDR3 sequence is CSARPSGPSSGANVLTF. The DNA for the CDR3 is TGCAGTGCTAGACCCAGTGGACCGAGCTCTGGGGCCAACGTCCTGACTTTC.

This clonotype was counted a few times. This sequence joins TRBV7-2 and TRBJ2-7; TRBD1 agrees at 9 bases. Germline CDR1 and CDR2: SGHTA and FQGNSA. The length of the CDR3 is 16 residues. V trimming: 2 bases; J trimming: 3 bases; junction bases outside the gene matches: 8. CDR3 region: CASSLSTGGPSYEQYF. In DNA form, the CDR3 reads TGTGCCAGCAGCTTATCCACAGGGGGCCCTAGCTACGAGCAGTACTTC.

CDR3: CASSRLAGGLAEQFF. The CDR3 region has the DNA TGTGCCAGCAGCAGACTAGCGGGGGGGCTGGCTGAGCAGTTCTTC. This chain uses TRBV9 with TRBJ2-1; TRBD2 aligns across 14 bases. With V trimmed by 4 bases and J by 9 bases, 6 bases remained unmatched. CDR3 length: 15 residues. The germline V gene encodes CDR1 SGDLS and CDR2 YYNGEE.

The chain combines TRBV20-1 with TRBJ1-3; D is undetermined. CDR1 is DFQATT and CDR2 is SNEGSKA in the germline V gene (reference sequence). V was trimmed by 5 bases and J by 2 bases, leaving 13 bases between them. The CDR3 consists of 14 residues. CDR3 residues: CSAESGGTGNTIYF. CDR3 sequence (DNA): TGCAGTGCTGAATCAGGAGGGACTGGAAACACCATATATTTT.

This clonotype was picked up a small number of times. The V gene is TRBV10-3, the J gene TRBJ2-3; 7 nucleotides agree with TRBD2. J lost 4 bases, V lost 3 bases, and 4 bases had no gene match. In germline, CDR1 is ENHRY, CDR2 SYGVKD. The CDR3 loop spans 14 amino acids. The CDR3 loop is CAISDSGMADTQYF. The CDR3 bases are TGTGCCATCAGTGACAGCGGGATGGCAGATACGCAGTATTTT.

This clonotype was counted between two and nine times. This chain connects TRBV7-2 to TRBJ2-4; 7 bases line up with TRBD2. CDR1 is SGHTA, CDR2 FQGNSA, per germline. The V and J ends lost 5 bases and 5 bases, in that order; junction bases with no gene match: 12. This CDR3 region has 16 residues. The CDR3 reads CASSHPMGEGENIQYF. The CDR3 nucleotides are TGTGCCAGCAGCCACCCTATGGGGGAGGGAGAAAACATTCAGTACTTC.

The chain couples TRBV19 to TRBJ1-4, with 7 nucleotides matching TRBD1. Germline CDR1 is LNHDA and CDR2 is SQIVND (reference sequence). With 6 bases clipped from V and 3 bases from J, the junction kept 7 bases outside the gene matches. The CDR3 is 15 amino acids. The DNA of the CDR3 is TGTGCCAGTAGACACGGACAGGCTGCTAATGAAAAACTGTTTTTT. Protein: CASRHGQAANEKLFF.

This clonotype turned up a few times. The CDR3 DNA reads TGCGCCAGCAGCCAAGCGGGTAGCGGGATATACGAGCAGTACTTC. Translating it yields CASSQAGSGIYEQYF. V is TRBV4-3 and J is TRBJ2-7, with 8 bases aligning to TRBD2. Germline values: CDR1 LGHNA, CDR2 YSLEER. The trim removed 1 base at V and 4 bases at J, leaving 6 bases unmatched. CDR3 length: 15 amino acids.

This clonotype occurred many times. The CDR3 nucleotides read TGTGCCTGGACCCCAGACAGTTATACGCAGTATTTT. Protein: CAWTPDSYTQYF. The V call is TRBV30, the J call TRBJ2-3; maybe TRBD1 (5 bases). CDR3 length: 12 residues. Germline V gene lookup returns CDR1 GTSNPN and CDR2 SVGIG (reference sequence). V lost 4 bases and J lost 7, with 12 bases in between.

This clonotype has only a few counts. The V call is TRBV7-9, the J call TRBJ2-5; D is unclear. The CDR3 consists of 13 residues. In germline, CDR1 is SEHNR, CDR2 FQNEAQ (reference sequence). V was shortened by 2 bases and J by 2 bases, with 6 bases between the two germline ends. This CDR3 reads CASSLQRQETQYF. DNA for the CDR3: TGTGCCAGCAGCTTACAGCGACAAGAGACCCAGTACTTC.

The V and J genes are TRBV9 and TRBJ2-5, with 8 bases matching TRBD2. J gave up 5 bases and V 0 bases, and 15 bases lay outside the gene matches. The CDR3 runs to 18 residues. Germline CDR1 and CDR2: SGDLS and YYNGEE. Here the CDR3 reads CASSVAPSGGLGRETQYF. CDR3 coding DNA: TGTGCCAGCAGCGTAGCCCCCAGCGGGGGCCTTGGGAGGGAGACCCAGTACTTC.

This chain connects TRBV18 to TRBJ2-6, with a weak D call TRBD1 (5 bases). The CDR3 covers 16 residues. Germline V lookup: CDR1 KGHSH, CDR2 LQKENI. Trimming took 1 base from V and 0 from J, leaving 7 bases between them. The chain's CDR3 is CASSPQQGSGANVLTF. DNA for the CDR3: TGTGCCAGCTCACCACAGCAGGGCTCTGGGGCCAACGTCCTGACTTTC.

The chain uses TRBV27 and TRBJ1-1, with D maybe TRBD1 (5 bases). The germline V gene has CDR1 MNHEY and CDR2 SMNVEV (reference sequence). CDR3 size: 12 residues. With 7 bases removed from V and 11 bases from J, the gap between germline ends came to 17 bases. The CDR3 protein is CASTSGWGDAFF. CDR3 coding DNA: TGTGCCAGCACCTCTGGATGGGGGGATGCTTTCTTT.

This chain uses TRBV28 with TRBJ2-2; 11 nucleotides align to TRBD2. V lost 5 bases, J lost 1 base, and 3 bases stayed unmatched. This CDR3 spans 16 amino acids. The germline V gene encodes CDR1 MDHEN and CDR2 SYDVKM. The CDR3: CASSSSGRGNTGELFF. DNA of the CDR3: TGTGCCAGCAGTAGTAGCGGGAGGGGGAACACCGGGGAGCTGTTTTTT.

This clonotype was observed a few times. V gene TRBV28 combines with J gene TRBJ1-3; TRBD1 is a possible D gene (5 bases). Trimming cost V 7 bases and J 0 bases, with 10 bases left between them. CDR3 size: 14 residues. Germline V gene lookup returns CDR1 MDHEN and CDR2 SYDVKM. CDR3 DNA: TGTGCCAGCACGGACACTTTCTCTGGAAACACCATATATTTT. As protein: CASTDTFSGNTIYF.